These 7 T cell receptor beta chains originate from one sample sequenced in a study of early T cells in non-severe SARS-CoV-2 infection. TCRdb passed the 5' RACE reads through MiXCR, listing each CDR3 protein once. The table includes 95,000 to 120,000 distinct CDR3 sequences, over 10% detected once. The sample comprised whole blood. All receptors come from an adult who was a healthcare worker with PCR-confirmed SARS-CoV-2 infection or an uninfected control (not recorded which).

In its sample, this clonotype was seen many times. The chain uses TRBV6-5 and TRBJ2-5; D is uncertain. The V end was cut by 2 bases, the J end by 0 bases, with 10 bases between. The CDR3 is 15 residues long. Germline V gene data show CDR1 as MNHEY and CDR2 as SVGAGI. DNA for the CDR3: TGTGCCAGCAGTTACCTGGCGCTTGACCAAGAGACCCAGTACTTC. Its translation: CASSYLALDQETQYF.

This clonotype was observed at least ten times. The CDR3 region has the DNA TGTGCCAGCAGCCGGGGACTACGTGAGACCCAGTACTTC. This encodes CASSRGLRETQYF. The rearrangement links TRBV11-2 to TRBJ2-5; 7 bases fit TRBD2. Germline V gene lookup returns CDR1 SGHAT and CDR2 FQNNGV. Trimming removed 5 bases from V and 5 bases from J; junction bases left unmatched: 5. There are 13 residues in the CDR3.

A few counts support this clonotype. The chain joins TRBV5-4 to TRBJ1-2; D gene ambiguous. This CDR3 has 15 amino acids. Trimming removed 6 bases from V and 0 bases from J, with 15 bases in between. From germline, CDR1 is SGHNT and CDR2 YYREEE (reference sequence). The CDR3 spells CASTPGGLPNYGYTF. The CDR3 coding sequence is TGTGCCAGCACTCCGGGAGGCCTACCTAACTATGGCTACACCTTC. The complete variable domain, with remaining parts taken from reference TRBV5-4 and TRBJ1-2, reads ETGVTQSPTHLIKTRGQQVTLRCSSQSGHNTVSWYQQALGQGPQFIFQYYREEENGRGNFPPRFSGLQFPNYSSELNVNALELDDSALYLCASTPGGLPNYGYTFGSGTRLTVV.

This clonotype was seen ten or more times. V is TRBV7-9 and J is TRBJ2-7; 7 nucleotides align to TRBD1. Germline V gene data show CDR1 as SEHNR and CDR2 as FQNEAQ (reference sequence). V shed 5 bases and J 9 bases; nucleotides not matched to a gene: 13. The CDR3 length is 14 residues. CDR3 loop: CASSAGDSLRGQYF. The CDR3 region has the DNA TGTGCCAGCAGCGCCGGGGACAGTTTACGAGGGCAGTACTTC.

The V gene is TRBV2, the J gene TRBJ2-1; D gene uncertain. Germline lookup yields CDR1 SNHLY and CDR2 FYNNEI. The CDR3 runs to 15 residues. Trimming removed 5 bases at V and 1 base at J, with 12 bases between. As DNA, the CDR3 is TGTGCCAGCAGTCAGACCTACGATTCCTACAATGAGCAGTTCTTC. As protein: CASSQTYDSYNEQFF.

The chain couples TRBV21-1 to TRBJ2-6. TRBV21-1 is described as a pseudogene. There are 15 residues in the CDR3. This CDR3 reads CASSKSTSGANVLTF. The DNA of the CDR3 is TGTGCCAGCAGCAAATCAACTTCTGGGGCCAACGTCCTGACTTTC.

This clonotype was seen many times. The rearrangement joins TRBV7-9 to TRBJ2-5; 7 nucleotides line up with TRBD1. Looked up from germline, CDR1 is SEHNR and CDR2 is FQNEAQ (reference sequence). The CDR3 is made up of 16 amino acids. Germline trimming cut 4 bases from V and 5 bases from J; bases unmatched to any gene: 13. As DNA, the CDR3 is TGTGCCAGCAGCTCGTTCGTGGACAGGTCCCACGAGACCCAGTACTTC. It specifies CASSSFVDRSHETQYF.